The 27 T cell receptor beta chains listed next were all sequenced from one sample in a study of blood T cell repertoires in COVID-19. The method was immunoSEQ multiplex PCR; TCRdb's version includes in-frame clones alone and lacks a portion of them. The sample carries around 290,000 clones, roughly nine tenths recorded once. The sequenced material came from PBMCs or T cells enriched from blood (not recorded which). Receptors were obtained from a woman between 40 and 50 years old who had recovered from COVID-19.

This rearrangement joins TRBV28 to TRBJ2-1, with TRBD2 matching over 7 bases. The CDR3 loop spans 15 amino acids. The V segment lost 3 bases and the J segment 10 bases; nucleotides outside the gene matches: 12. Germline V gene lookup returns CDR1 MDHEN and CDR2 SYDVKM. CDR3 DNA: TGTGCCAGCAGTTTTTGGCGGGAGCCCCTCGGGGAGCAGTTCTTC. This sequence encodes CASSFWREPLGEQFF. The variable domain in full, with the rest retrieved from reference TRBV28 and TRBJ2-1, is DVKVTQSSRYLVKRTGEKVFLECVQDMDHENMFWYRQDPGLGLRLIYFSYDVKMKEKGDIPEGYSVSREKKERFSLILESASTNQTSMYLCASSFWREPLGEQFFGPGTRLTVL.

The chain carries TRBV9 and TRBJ1-2, with 10 bases identical to TRBD1. The V and J ends lost 4 bases and 5 bases, in that order; junction bases with no gene match: 5. Germline values: CDR1 SGDLS, CDR2 YYNGEE. The CDR3 loop spans 14 amino acids. This CDR3 reads CASSLGQGPYGYTF. CDR3 coding DNA: TGTGCCAGCAGCCTGGGACAGGGGCCTTATGGCTACACCTTC. Using reference TRBV9 and TRBJ1-2 for the parts outside the CDR3, the full variable domain is DSGVTQTPKHLITATGQRVTLRCSPRSGDLSVYWYQQSLDQGLQFLIQYYNGEERAKGNILERFSAQQFPDLHSELNLSSLELGDSALYFCASSLGQGPYGYTFGSGTRLTVV.

The J gene is TRBJ1-1, the V gene TRBV18; TRBD1 agrees at 9 bases. With V trimmed by 3 bases and J by 8 bases, 13 bases remained unmatched. Germline CDR1 KGHSH, CDR2 LQKENI. The CDR3 length is 16 residues. The CDR3 spells CASSPRDNRGRSEAFF. CDR3 DNA: TGTGCCAGCTCACCGAGAGACAACAGGGGGCGGTCCGAAGCTTTCTTT.

The chain joins TRBV25-1 to TRBJ1-1, with D hard to call. Trimming pared 1 base from V and 6 bases from J, leaving 12 bases between. CDR1 MGHDK and CDR2 SYGVNS come from the germline V gene. This CDR3 has 14 residues. CDR3 protein: CASSELGTEPEAFF. The CDR3 DNA sequence: TGTGCCAGCAGTGAATTGGGTACGGAGCCTGAAGCTTTCTTT. The full variable domain, with the rest looked up from reference TRBV25-1 and TRBJ1-1, is EADIYQTPRYLVIGTGKKITLECSQTMGHDKMYWYQQDPGMELHLIHYSYGVNSTEKGDLSSESTVSRIRTEHFPLTLESARPSHTSQYLCASSELGTEPEAFFGQGTRLTVV.

The V gene is TRBV27, the J gene TRBJ1-2; 9 bases line up with TRBD1. Germline-derived CDR1 and CDR2 are MNHEY and SMNVEV (reference sequence). CDR3 length: 15 residues. With 3 bases clipped from V and 4 bases from J, the junction kept 6 bases outside the gene matches. The CDR3 sequence: CASSLSGTGSYGYTF. DNA for the CDR3: TGTGCCAGCAGTTTGTCCGGGACAGGGAGCTATGGCTACACCTTC.

The V and J genes are TRBV2 and TRBJ2-5, with TRBD2 as a possible D gene (5 bases). The germline CDR1 and CDR2 sequences are SNHLY and FYNNEI. The CDR3 totals 14 residues. V shed 3 bases and J shed 5 bases, with 13 bases lying between them. For the CDR3, the DNA is TGTGCCAGCAGTGAGCGGGTCGGTCGGGAGACCCAGTACTTC. Amino acids: CASSERVGRETQYF.

The CDR3 protein is CASSTGSGYTF. The CDR3 DNA is TGCGCCAGCAGCACAGGTAGTGGCTACACCTTC. The rearrangement uses TRBV5-1 and TRBJ1-2; D possibly corresponds to TRBD1 (5 bases). Trimming shortened V by 4 bases and J by 7 bases, and 8 bases separated the two germline ends. Germline values: CDR1 SGHRS, CDR2 YFSETQ. This CDR3 has 11 residues. Drawing the rest from reference TRBV5-1 and TRBJ1-2, the complete variable domain is KAGVTQTPRYLIKTRGQQVTLSCSPISGHRSVSWYQQTPGQGLQFLFEYFSETQRNKGNFPGRFSGRQFSNSRSEMNVSTLELGDSALYLCASSTGSGYTFGSGTRLTVV.

The rearrangement uses TRBV11-2 and TRBJ1-2; weak D call: TRBD1 (5 bases). The CDR3 totals 14 residues. From germline, CDR1 is SGHAT and CDR2 FQNNGV. Trimming cost V 1 base and J 3 bases, with 9 bases left between them. CDR3 in amino acids: CASSLGAGHYGYTF. The CDR3 DNA sequence: TGTGCCAGCAGCTTAGGAGCAGGGCACTATGGCTACACCTTC.

This chain links TRBV19 with TRBJ2-1; 7 bases match TRBD2. CDR3 size: 16 residues. J gave up 8 bases and V 2 bases, and 12 bases lay outside the gene matches. Looked up from germline, CDR1 is LNHDA and CDR2 is SQIVND (reference sequence). The CDR3 region is CASSIMEGLAVDEQFF. CDR3 DNA sequence: TGTGCCAGTAGTATAATGGAGGGGCTAGCGGTCGATGAGCAGTTCTTC.

V is TRBV5-3 and J is TRBJ2-1, with 11 nucleotides matching TRBD1. TRBV5-3 is an ORF, and what it does is uncertain. V lost 5 bases to trimming and J lost 0 bases; unmatched junction nucleotides: 4. The CDR3 consists of 16 residues. In DNA form, the CDR3 reads TGTGCCAGAAGGGGGACAGGGGGATTCTCCTACAATGAGCAGTTCTTC. It encodes CARRGTGGFSYNEQFF.

The chain recombines TRBV6-5 with TRBJ1-1, with no clear D. The germline V gene encodes CDR1 MNHEY and CDR2 SVGAGI. V shed 3 bases and J shed 5 bases, with 10 bases lying between them. There are 13 residues in the CDR3. CDR3 sequence (DNA): TGTGCCAGCAGTTATGGAGGGCGGACTGAAGCTTTCTTT. Protein sequence: CASSYGGRTEAFF.

The V and J genes are TRBV3-1 (or the pseudogene TRBV3-2) and TRBJ1-4; the match to TRBD1 covers 11 bases. Germline V CDR1 and CDR2: LGHDT, YNNKEL (reference sequence). V trimming: 2 bases; J trimming: 6 bases; junction bases outside the gene matches: 2. The CDR3 is 15 residues long. This CDR3 is CASSQQDRGHEKLFF. The CDR3 DNA reads TGTGCCAGCAGCCAACAGGACAGGGGGCATGAAAAACTGTTTTTT.

Here the CDR3 DNA reads TGTGCCAGCAGTCGGGACAGGACATACAATGAGCAGTTCTTC. As protein: CASSRDRTYNEQFF. The chain carries TRBV6-5 and TRBJ2-1, with 8 bases matching TRBD1. Germline trimming cut 5 bases from V and 4 bases from J; bases unmatched to any gene: 4. This CDR3 has 14 amino acids. Germline CDR1 and CDR2: MNHEY and SVGAGI.

Here the CDR3 reads CASSHDIVGGETQYF. CDR3 DNA sequence: TGTGCCAGCAGTCACGACATTGTCGGTGGGGAGACCCAGTACTTC. The gene calls are TRBV27 and TRBJ2-5; D is uncertain. V lost 5 bases and J lost 5, with 18 bases in between. Germline V CDR1 and CDR2: MNHEY, SMNVEV (reference sequence). The CDR3 extends over 15 amino acids.

V is TRBV6-2 or TRBV6-3 and J is TRBJ2-6; D is unresolved. The CDR3 extends over 17 amino acids. Germline lookup yields CDR1 MNHEY and CDR2 SVGEGT. V lost 2 bases and J 0 bases, leaving 11 bases between the germline ends. The DNA of the CDR3 is TGTGCCAGCAGTTACGACATTATGAGCTCTGGGGCCAACGTCCTGACTTTC. It codes for CASSYDIMSSGANVLTF.

The rearrangement links TRBV18 to TRBJ1-1; D might be TRBD1 (5 bases). V gave up 1 base and J gave up 5 bases, with 17 bases separating them. The CDR3 length is 16 residues. Germline CDR1 KGHSH, CDR2 LQKENI. The CDR3 sequence is CASSPLNPGPGTEAFF. The DNA for the CDR3 is TGTGCCAGCTCACCACTTAACCCGGGCCCAGGGACTGAAGCTTTCTTT.

The CDR3 DNA reads as TGTGCCAGCAGTTCCCCCGGGACTAGCTCGAATGAGCAGTTCTTC. It specifies CASSSPGTSSNEQFF. V gene TRBV6-2 or TRBV6-3 combines with J gene TRBJ2-1; 9 positions agree with TRBD2. The CDR3 totals 15 residues. V trimming: 4 bases; J trimming: 7 bases; junction bases outside the gene matches: 8. The germline V gene encodes CDR1 MNHEY and CDR2 SVGEGT.

The rearrangement uses TRBV6-5 and TRBJ2-1; 11 bases agree with TRBD2. J was trimmed by 5 bases and V by 5 bases; bases with no gene match: 5. CDR3 length: 15 amino acids. CDR1 is MNHEY, CDR2 SVGAGI, per germline. This chain's CDR3 is CASSPGLAENNEQFF. The CDR3 region has the DNA TGTGCCAGCAGTCCGGGACTAGCGGAAAACAATGAGCAGTTCTTC.

The rearrangement joins TRBV6-5 to TRBJ2-1; TRBD2 matches 8 bases. Germline-derived CDR1 and CDR2 are MNHEY and SVGAGI. J was trimmed by 8 bases and V by 4 bases; bases with no gene match: 7. This CDR3 has 14 amino acids. The CDR3 nucleotides are TGTGCCAGCAGTTCGCGGACTAGCTTCGATGAGCAGTTCTTC. This gives the protein CASSSRTSFDEQFF.

The V and J genes are TRBV30 and TRBJ1-4; possibly TRBD1 for D (5 bases). Germline V lookup: CDR1 GTSNPN, CDR2 SVGIG (reference sequence). The CDR3 is made up of 14 amino acids. Trimming removed 1 base at V and 5 bases at J, with 11 bases between. CDR3 in amino acids: CAWSATASNEKLFF. DNA for the CDR3: TGTGCCTGGAGTGCGACAGCGTCGAATGAAAAACTGTTTTTT.

The chain recombines TRBV29-1 with TRBJ1-1, with 8 bases identical to TRBD1. The V gene's germline CDR1 is SQVTM and CDR2 ANQGSEA. This CDR3 is built from 11 residues. V was clipped by 5 bases and J by 12 bases; unmatched bases: 8. In DNA form, the CDR3 reads TGCAGCGTTTCTGGACAGGGTCGGTCTTTCTTT. Amino acid sequence: CSVSGQGRSFF. Variable domain in full (rest from reference TRBV29-1 and TRBJ1-1): SAVISQKPSRDICQRGTSLTIQCQVDSQVTMMFWYRQQPGQSLTLIATANQGSEATYESGFVIDKFPISRPNLTFSTLTVSNMSPEDSSIYLCSVSGQGRSFFGQGTRLTVV.

The V and J genes are TRBV7-2 and TRBJ2-3; D may be TRBD2 (6 bases). The V gene lost 2 bases and the J gene lost 6 bases, with 9 bases spanning the gap. The germline gives CDR1 SGHTA, CDR2 FQGNSA. The CDR3 extends over 13 amino acids. The CDR3 sequence is CASSLLAGDTQYF. As DNA, the CDR3 is TGTGCCAGCAGCTTATTGGCGGGGGATACGCAGTATTTT.

The chain has TRBV30 and TRBJ2-7; a weak D match, TRBD1 (5 bases). From germline, CDR1 is GTSNPN and CDR2 SVGIG (reference sequence). The germline V and J ends were trimmed by 3 bases and 6 bases, with 15 bases remaining between them. The CDR3 is 13 amino acids. CDR3 sequence reads: CAWSRVAISEQYF. The CDR3 DNA is TGTGCCTGGAGCAGGGTTGCAATTTCCGAGCAGTACTTC.

This clone was detected only once. The chain has TRBV4-1 and TRBJ1-1; 8 bases line up with TRBD1. With V trimmed by 4 bases and J by 0 bases, 10 bases remained unmatched. Germline V gene lookup returns CDR1 MGHRA and CDR2 YSYEKL. The CDR3 loop spans 17 amino acids. CDR3 DNA sequence: TGCGCCAGCAGCCCCTCCCCGGGACAGGCATTGAACACTGAAGCTTTCTTT. Protein: CASSPSPGQALNTEAFF.

The chain joins TRBV5-4 to TRBJ2-2; 11 positions match TRBD1. The CDR3 spans 17 residues. Germline V gives CDR1 SGHNT, CDR2 YYREEE (reference sequence). The J segment lost 6 bases and the V segment lost 4 bases, leaving 11 bases of the junction unmatched. CDR3 region: CASSPNTGQGAAGELFF. CDR3 coding DNA: TGTGCCAGCAGCCCTAATACCGGACAGGGGGCGGCCGGGGAGCTGTTTTTT.

The chain is built from TRBV6-5 and TRBJ2-7, with TRBD2 matching over 15 bases. This CDR3 has 15 amino acids. The V and J ends lost 10 bases and 0 bases, in that order; junction bases with no gene match: 4. Germline CDR1 is MNHEY and CDR2 is SVGAGI. As DNA, the CDR3 is TGTGCCACGGGGACTAGCGGGGGGTCCTCCTACGAGCAGTACTTC. Its translation is CATGTSGGSSYEQYF.

The chain couples TRBV24-1 to TRBJ2-2, with 10 bases that match TRBD1. Germline V gene sequence: CDR1 KGHDR, CDR2 SFDVKD. The CDR3 is 19 amino acids. V trimming: 5 bases; J trimming: 4 bases; junction bases outside the gene matches: 15. CDR3 loop: CATSGVGGQGSRSTGELFF. The CDR3 DNA is TGTGCCACCAGTGGAGTGGGGGGACAGGGGAGTAGAAGCACCGGGGAGCTGTTTTTT.